This TCR beta chain originates from a study of blood T cells in healthy people across ages. The germline V gene encodes CDR1 SNHLY and CDR2 FYNNEI. This CDR3 is built from 15 residues. The ends were cut back, 4 bases at V and 6 bases at J, with 16 bases in the middle. A J-beta primer mix and a sample-barcoded 5' primer were used in a second PCR of roughly 7 to 12 cycles. The template-switch adaptor, which had 12 random nucleotides, put a tag on each cDNA molecule. Using its own MiXCR run on the 5' RACE reads, TCRdb lists one record per CDR3 protein. The sample contains 1.5 million to 2 million distinct CDR3 sequences, about 39% of which appear only once. Study-wide points: Naive T cell percentage showed a strong correlation with the diversity of TCR beta. Shifts in expanded clonotypes may have been confounded by donor CMV status, which was unknown. PBMCs left unsorted prevented a conclusive naive versus antigen-experienced comparison.

Remarks on this clonotype: Its antigen remains unknown.

Input material: blood. The TCR comes from a human donor in good health. The rearrangement uses TRBV2 and TRBJ2-1; D not resolved. This CDR3 is CASSGGSPQVNEQFF. As DNA, the CDR3 is TGTGCCAGCAGTGGCGGCTCCCCCCAGGTCAATGAGCAGTTCTTC. The variable domain in full, with the rest retrieved from reference TRBV2 and TRBJ2-1, is EPEVTQTPSHQVTQMGQEVILRCVPISNHLYFYWYRQILGQKVEFLVSFYNNEISEKSEIFDDQFSVERPDGSNFTLKIRSTKLEDSAMYFCASSGGSPQVNEQFFGPGTRLTVL.